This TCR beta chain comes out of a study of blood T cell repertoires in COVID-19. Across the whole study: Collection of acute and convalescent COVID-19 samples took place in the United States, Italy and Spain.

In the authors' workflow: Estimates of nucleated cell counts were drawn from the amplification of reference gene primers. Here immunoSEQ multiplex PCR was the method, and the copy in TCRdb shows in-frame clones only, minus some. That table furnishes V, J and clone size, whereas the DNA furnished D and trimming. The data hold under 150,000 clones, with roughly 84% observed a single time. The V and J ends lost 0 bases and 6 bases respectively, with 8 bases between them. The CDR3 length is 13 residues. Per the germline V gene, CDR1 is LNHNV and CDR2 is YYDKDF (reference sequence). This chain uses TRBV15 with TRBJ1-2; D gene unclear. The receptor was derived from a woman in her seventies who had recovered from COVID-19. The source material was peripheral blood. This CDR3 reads CATSRDRGHGYTF. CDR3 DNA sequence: TGTGCCACCAGCAGAGATCGCGGGCATGGCTACACCTTC.